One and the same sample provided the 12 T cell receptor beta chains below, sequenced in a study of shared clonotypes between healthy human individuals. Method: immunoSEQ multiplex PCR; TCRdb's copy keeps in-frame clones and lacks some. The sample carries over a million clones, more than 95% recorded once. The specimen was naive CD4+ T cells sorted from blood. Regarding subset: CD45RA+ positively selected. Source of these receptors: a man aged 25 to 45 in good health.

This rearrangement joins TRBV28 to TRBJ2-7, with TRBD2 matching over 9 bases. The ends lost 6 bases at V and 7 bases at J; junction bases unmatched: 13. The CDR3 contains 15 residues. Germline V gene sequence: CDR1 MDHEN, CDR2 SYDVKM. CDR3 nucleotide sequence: TGTGCCAGCAGCATTATAGGGCGGGAGGGCGTGGAGCAGTACTTC. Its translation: CASSIIGREGVEQYF.

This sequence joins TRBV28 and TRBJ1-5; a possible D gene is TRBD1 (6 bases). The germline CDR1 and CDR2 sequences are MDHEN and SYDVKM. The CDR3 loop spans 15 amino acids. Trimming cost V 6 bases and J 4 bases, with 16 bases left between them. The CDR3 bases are TGTGCCAGCAGCGAACTACAGGGATCGAATCAGCCCCAGCATTTT. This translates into CASSELQGSNQPQHF.

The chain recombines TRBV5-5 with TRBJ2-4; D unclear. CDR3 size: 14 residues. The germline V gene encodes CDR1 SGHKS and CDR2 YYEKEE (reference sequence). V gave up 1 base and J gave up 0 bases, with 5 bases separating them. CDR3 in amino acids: CASSLQLAKNIQYF. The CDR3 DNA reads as TGTGCCAGCAGCTTGCAGCTAGCCAAAAACATTCAGTACTTC.

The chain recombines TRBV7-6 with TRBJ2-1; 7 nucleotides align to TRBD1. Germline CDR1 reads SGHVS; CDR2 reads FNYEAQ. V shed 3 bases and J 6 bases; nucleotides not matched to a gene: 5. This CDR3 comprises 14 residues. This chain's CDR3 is CASSFDRVSNEQFF. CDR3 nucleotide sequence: TGTGCCAGCAGCTTTGACAGGGTATCCAATGAGCAGTTCTTC.

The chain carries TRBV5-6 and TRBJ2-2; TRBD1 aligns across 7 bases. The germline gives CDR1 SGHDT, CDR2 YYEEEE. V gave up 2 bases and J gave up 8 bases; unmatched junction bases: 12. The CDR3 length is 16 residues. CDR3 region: CASSFLGTARLGELFF. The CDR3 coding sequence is TGTGCCAGCAGCTTTTTGGGGACAGCGCGTTTGGGGGAGCTGTTTTTT.

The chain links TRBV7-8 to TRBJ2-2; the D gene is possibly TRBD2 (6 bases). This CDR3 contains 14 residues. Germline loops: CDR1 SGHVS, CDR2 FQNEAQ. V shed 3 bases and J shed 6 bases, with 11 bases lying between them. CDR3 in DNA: TGTGCCAGCAGCTTGGTACTAGCCGCCGGGGAGCTGTTTTTT. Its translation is CASSLVLAAGELFF.

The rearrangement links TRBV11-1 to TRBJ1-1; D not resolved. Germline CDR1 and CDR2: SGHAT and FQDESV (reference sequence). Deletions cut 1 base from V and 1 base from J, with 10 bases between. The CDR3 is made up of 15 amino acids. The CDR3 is CASSLGFGWNTEAFF. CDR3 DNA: TGTGCCAGCAGCTTAGGTTTTGGCTGGAACACTGAAGCTTTCTTT.

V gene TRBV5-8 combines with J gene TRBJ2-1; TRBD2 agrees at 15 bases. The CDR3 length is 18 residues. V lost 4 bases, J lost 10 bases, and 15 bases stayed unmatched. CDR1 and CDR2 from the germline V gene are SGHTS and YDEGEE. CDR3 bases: TGTGCCAGCAGCCTACCAGGGGGCGGACTAGCGGGAGGGCGGGAGCAGTTCTTC. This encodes CASSLPGGGLAGGREQFF.

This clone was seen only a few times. The CDR3 protein is CASSVFRRSEGYTF. The CDR3 bases are TGTGCCAGTAGTGTATTCCGAAGGTCGGAGGGCTACACCTTC. The V and J genes are TRBV19 and TRBJ1-2, with D unclear. V lost 5 bases to trimming and J lost 8 bases, with 18 bases between them. This CDR3 has 14 amino acids. From germline, CDR1 is LNHDA and CDR2 SQIVND (reference sequence).

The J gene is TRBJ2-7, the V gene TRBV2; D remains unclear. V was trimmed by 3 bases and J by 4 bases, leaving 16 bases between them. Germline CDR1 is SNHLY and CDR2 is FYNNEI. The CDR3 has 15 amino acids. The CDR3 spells CASSERQAFSYEQYF. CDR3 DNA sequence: TGTGCCAGCAGTGAGCGACAAGCGTTCTCGTACGAGCAGTACTTC.

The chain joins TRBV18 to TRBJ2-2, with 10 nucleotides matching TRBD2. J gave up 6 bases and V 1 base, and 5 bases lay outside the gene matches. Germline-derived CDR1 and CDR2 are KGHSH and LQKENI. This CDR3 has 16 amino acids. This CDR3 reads CASSPRQREGPGELFF. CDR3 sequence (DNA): TGTGCCAGCTCACCACGGCAGCGGGAGGGCCCCGGGGAGCTGTTTTTT.

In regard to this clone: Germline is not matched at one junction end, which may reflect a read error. As DNA, the CDR3 is TGTGCCAGTCTACATACGAGCGGACAGGGGCCGAACGCTGAAGCTTTCTTT. The encoded protein is CASLHTSGQGPNAEAFF. The J gene is TRBJ1-1, the V gene TRBV19; 9 bases align to TRBD1. Germline CDR1 is LNHDA and CDR2 is SQIVND (reference sequence). CDR3 length: 17 residues.